This TCR beta chain was captured in a study of identifying expanded T cells in peripheral blood. No infections or other immune events were documented during collection. General study results and limits: Technical replicates showed approximately 1.2 changed clones; around 2 weeks roughly 18; four weeks 19. Variance in clone template counts between two-week samples significantly increased with total template count across all healthy donors.

Comments on this clone: Its antigen is still unknown.

The germline CDR1 and CDR2 sequences are SGHTA and FQGNSA. Losses at the gene ends were 1 base for V and 11 bases for J; bases not matched to a gene: 11. CDR3 length: 16 amino acids. Method: immunoSEQ multiplex PCR; TCRdb's copy keeps in-frame clones and lacks some. This table has about 63,000 clones, about 80% appearing once. The sequenced material came from blood. The source of this sequence is a person aged 18 to 70 in good health. The V and J genes are TRBV7-2 and TRBJ2-5; 12 positions match TRBD2. This chain's CDR3 is CASSLESLAGGLEQYF. For the CDR3, the DNA is TGTGCCAGCAGCTTAGAATCACTAGCGGGAGGTCTGGAGCAGTACTTC.